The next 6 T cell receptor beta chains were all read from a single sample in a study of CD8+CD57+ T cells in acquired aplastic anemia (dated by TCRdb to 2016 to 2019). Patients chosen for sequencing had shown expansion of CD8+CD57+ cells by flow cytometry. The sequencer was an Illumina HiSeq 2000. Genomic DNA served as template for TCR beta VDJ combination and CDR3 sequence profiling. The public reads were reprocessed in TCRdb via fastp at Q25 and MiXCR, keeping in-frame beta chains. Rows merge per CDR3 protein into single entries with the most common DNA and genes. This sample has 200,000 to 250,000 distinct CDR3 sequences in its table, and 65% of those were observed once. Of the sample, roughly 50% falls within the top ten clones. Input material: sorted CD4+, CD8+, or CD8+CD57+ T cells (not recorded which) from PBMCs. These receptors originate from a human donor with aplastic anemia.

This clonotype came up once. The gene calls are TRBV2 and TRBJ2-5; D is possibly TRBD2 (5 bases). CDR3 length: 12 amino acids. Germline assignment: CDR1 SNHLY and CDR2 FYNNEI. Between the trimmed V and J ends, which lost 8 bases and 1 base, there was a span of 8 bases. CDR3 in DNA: TGTGCCAGCGGACTGACCCAAGAGACCCAGTACTTC. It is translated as CASGLTQETQYF.

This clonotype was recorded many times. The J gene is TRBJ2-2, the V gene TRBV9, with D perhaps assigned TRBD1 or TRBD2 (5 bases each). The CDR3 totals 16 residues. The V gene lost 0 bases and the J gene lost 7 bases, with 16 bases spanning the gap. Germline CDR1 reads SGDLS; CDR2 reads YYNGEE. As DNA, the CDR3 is TGTGCCAGCAGCGTAGATGGGGAGCCTGGGGGCGGGGAGCTGTTTTTT. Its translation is CASSVDGEPGGGELFF. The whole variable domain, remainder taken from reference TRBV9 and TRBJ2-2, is DSGVTQTPKHLITATGQRVTLRCSPRSGDLSVYWYQQSLDQGLQFLIQYYNGEERAKGNILERFSAQQFPDLHSELNLSSLELGDSALYFCASSVDGEPGGGELFFGEGSRLTVL.

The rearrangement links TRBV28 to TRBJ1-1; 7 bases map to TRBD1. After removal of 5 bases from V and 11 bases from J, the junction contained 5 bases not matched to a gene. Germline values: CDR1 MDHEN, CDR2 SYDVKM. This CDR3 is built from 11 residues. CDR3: CASSRDRVAFF. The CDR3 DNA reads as TGTGCCAGCAGTCGTGACAGGGTTGCTTTCTTT.

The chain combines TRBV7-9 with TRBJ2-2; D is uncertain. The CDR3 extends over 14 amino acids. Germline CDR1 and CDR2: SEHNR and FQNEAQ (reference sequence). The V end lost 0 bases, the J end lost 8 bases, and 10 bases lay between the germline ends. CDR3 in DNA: TGTGCCAGCAGCTTAGCGTGGAGTAGTGGGGAGCTGTTTTTT. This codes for CASSLAWSSGELFF.

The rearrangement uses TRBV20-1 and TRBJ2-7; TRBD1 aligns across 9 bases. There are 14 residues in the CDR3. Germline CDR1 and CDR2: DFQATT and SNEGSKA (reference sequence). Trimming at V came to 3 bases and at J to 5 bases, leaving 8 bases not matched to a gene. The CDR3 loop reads CSASRTGGRNEQYF. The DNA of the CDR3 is TGCAGTGCTAGTAGAACAGGGGGCAGGAACGAGCAGTACTTC.

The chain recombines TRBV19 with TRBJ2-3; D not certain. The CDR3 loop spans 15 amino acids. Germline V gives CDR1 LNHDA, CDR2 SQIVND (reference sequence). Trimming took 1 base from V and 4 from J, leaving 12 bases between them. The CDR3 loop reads CASSIAYYGADTQYF. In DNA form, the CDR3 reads TGTGCCAGTAGTATAGCCTATTACGGCGCAGATACGCAGTATTTT.